The T cell receptor beta chain under discussion was sequenced for a study of memory CD4+ T cells and cytomegalovirus serostatus. Study overall: This sample comes from healthy Belgian adults, about nine CMV seropositive, approximately 25 seronegative.

The germline gives CDR1 MDHEN, CDR2 SYDVKM. The CDR3 sequence is 15 residues long. Trimming cost V 2 bases and J 2 bases; bases outside gene matches: 1. The sort gate was single viable CD3+CD4+CD8-CD45RO+ cells for memory CD4+ T cells. After thawing, CD4+ T cells were positively selected. In the original workflow: Out-of-frame sequences were removed, leaving about 2.2 million distinct TCRbeta sequences. Profiled with immunoSEQ multiplex PCR; TCRdb holds only in-frame clones, not every one. D and trimming come from the DNA, and the V and J calls and clone size come from that table. The sample holds some 52,000 clones, around three quarters seen once.

This TCR came from an adult in good health and CMV-seronegative. The chain is built from TRBV28 and TRBJ2-7, with 12 positions matching TRBD2. The material sequenced was memory CD4+ T cells from blood. The CDR3, as DNA: TGTGCCAGCAGTTTAGCTAGCGGGAGGGCCTACGAGCAGTACTTC. It translates to CASSLASGRAYEQYF.